This T cell receptor beta chain was sequenced in a study of radiotherapy plus CTLA-4 blockade in lung cancer. The wider study: Disease control was present in 30% to 40% of patients, and objective responses in approximately 20%. Whole-study results and caveats: Per reports, early blood T cell clone dynamics, plus interferon-beta, forecast response most strongly.

The germline gives CDR1 MRHNA, CDR2 SNTAGT. Germline trimming cut 5 bases from V and 14 bases from J; bases unmatched to any gene: 10. The CDR3 sequence is 13 residues long. Using immunoSEQ multiplex PCR, the repertoire was profiled, and TCRdb retains in-frame clones only, with some absent. Among around 110,000 clones listed, 85% to 90% were seen once. A remark on this clone: Its antigen is not identified.

Sequenced here: peripheral blood, sampled from a patient treated with radiotherapy plus ipilimumab. The rearrangement uses TRBV6-4 and TRBJ2-1, with TRBD2 matching over 9 bases. The source of this sequence is a human donor with non-small cell lung cancer that progressed on radiotherapy plus ipilimumab. The CDR3: CASSTISGSGKFF. CDR3 nucleotide sequence: TGTGCCAGCAGTACAATTAGCGGGAGCGGGAAGTTCTTC.